This passage covers 29 T cell receptor beta chains from one sample sequenced in a study of OX40 agonist ivuxolimab in advanced cancers. TCRdb keeps only in-frame clones here, not all; method: immunoSEQ multiplex PCR. The sample lists some 58,000 clones, 85% occurring once. The material was CD4+ or CD8+ T cells sorted from blood, obtained in a trial of the OX40 agonist ivuxolimab. The receptors stem from an adult with an advanced solid tumor such as melanoma, head and neck, liver or kidney cancer.

This clone has a single count. This chain joins TRBV10-1 and TRBJ2-5; the match to TRBD1 covers 8 bases. Germline CDR1 WNHNN, CDR2 SYGVQD (reference sequence). The CDR3 is 16 residues long. The junction had 7 bases not matched to a gene; V was cut back by 3 bases and J by 1 base. The DNA for the CDR3 is TGCGCCAGCAGTGATGGAGGACAGGGCGGCCAAGAGACCCAGTACTTC. This encodes CASSDGGQGGQETQYF.

This clone was detected once. The rearrangement links TRBV6-5 to TRBJ2-5; D is uncertain. The J call is uncertain, as TRBJ2-7 better fits the DNA end. The CDR3 sequence is 15 residues long. The germline V gene has CDR1 MNHEY and CDR2 SVGAGI. CDR3 in DNA: TGTGCCAGCAGTTACGCAGGACGAATCTCCTACGAGCAGTACTTC. This gives the protein CASSYAGRISYEQYF.

CDR3 nucleotide sequence: TGCGCCAGCAGCTTGATTGGACTAGCGGAAGCAAGCTCCTACAATGAGCAGTTCTTC. Protein sequence: CASSLIGLAEASSYNEQFF. The chain recombines TRBV5-1 with TRBJ2-1; TRBD2 aligns across 10 bases. From germline, CDR1 is SGHRS and CDR2 YFSETQ. The CDR3 consists of 19 residues. Trimming took 1 base from V and 0 from J; bases not matched to a gene: 10.

The chain has TRBV28 and TRBJ2-3; no clear D. Per the germline V gene, CDR1 is MDHEN and CDR2 is SYDVKM. Trimming cost V 6 bases and J 1 base, with 14 bases left between them. The CDR3 sequence is 15 residues long. The CDR3 protein is CASSRTYAGTDTQYF. In DNA, the CDR3 is TGTGCCAGCAGCCGAACCTACGCCGGCACAGATACGCAGTATTTT.

The V gene is TRBV28, the J gene TRBJ2-2, with 11 nucleotides matching TRBD2. V shed 5 bases, J shed 4 bases, and the junction held 6 bases outside the gene matches. Germline V gene lookup returns CDR1 MDHEN and CDR2 SYDVKM. This CDR3 is 16 amino acids long. As DNA, the CDR3 is TGTGCCAGCAGTCTCGTTCTAGCGGGAGGCACCGGGGAGCTGTTTTTT. This encodes CASSLVLAGGTGELFF.

This chain links TRBV28 with TRBJ2-7; 9 bases are shared with TRBD2. CDR1 MDHEN and CDR2 SYDVKM come from the germline V gene. Trimming removed 5 bases from V and 5 bases from J; junction bases left unmatched: 16. This CDR3 spans 17 amino acids. The DNA of the CDR3 is TGTGCCAGCAGTCAAACTCAAGCGGGAGGATTTGGGGACGAGCAGTACTTC. It translates to CASSQTQAGGFGDEQYF.

This chain uses TRBV7-9 with TRBJ2-2, with a possible D match to TRBD2 (5 bases). The CDR3 runs 17 residues. V was cut by 5 bases and J by 4 bases, with 20 bases left in between. Looked up from germline, CDR1 is SEHNR and CDR2 is FQNEAQ (reference sequence). The CDR3 loop reads CASSRTGGIRVTGELFF. CDR3 nucleotide sequence: TGTGCCAGCAGCCGGACCGGAGGAATTAGAGTCACCGGGGAGCTGTTTTTT.

CDR3 nucleotide sequence: TGTGCCAGCAGTGAAGATTTCGGGTCGGCGGAGACCCAGTACTTC. Translating it yields CASSEDFGSAETQYF. The chain has TRBV6-1 and TRBJ2-5, with D hard to call. The CDR3 contains 15 residues. Trimming removed 1 base at V and 5 bases at J, with 14 bases between. CDR1 and CDR2 (germline): MNHNS, SASEGT.

This sequence joins TRBV11-2 and TRBJ2-3, with D unclear. Trimming pared 5 bases from V and 3 bases from J, leaving 3 bases between. Germline V CDR1 and CDR2: SGHAT, FQNNGV. The CDR3 extends over 11 amino acids. CDR3 in DNA: TGTGCCAGCAGCCAAACAGATACGCAGTATTTT. Amino acid sequence: CASSQTDTQYF.

J is TRBJ2-1 and V is TRBV15; D possibly corresponds to TRBD2 (5 bases). Germline V gives CDR1 LNHNV, CDR2 YYDKDF (reference sequence). Trimming removed 1 base from V and 0 bases from J, with 10 bases in between. The CDR3 is 16 amino acids. The CDR3 DNA follows: TGTGCCACCAGCAGAGTTGGACTGAGCTCCTACAATGAGCAGTTCTTC. This translates into CATSRVGLSSYNEQFF.

The chain links TRBV28 to TRBJ2-7, with D perhaps matching TRBD2 (6 bases). Deletions cut 5 bases from V and 3 bases from J, with 14 bases between. Germline-derived CDR1 and CDR2 are MDHEN and SYDVKM. The CDR3 is 14 residues long. CDR3 DNA sequence: TGTGCCAGCAGTCCCCGGGAGACAATCTACGAGCAGTACTTC. It encodes CASSPRETIYEQYF.

The chain carries TRBV6-1 and TRBJ2-1, with 9 bases lining up with TRBD1. J was trimmed by 4 bases and V by 6 bases; bases with no gene match: 4. Germline V CDR1 and CDR2: MNHNS, SASEGT. The CDR3 totals 14 residues. The CDR3 here is CASRPGQGYNEQFF. The CDR3 nucleotides are TGTGCCAGCAGACCGGGACAGGGTTACAATGAGCAGTTCTTC.

The V gene is TRBV12-5, the J gene TRBJ2-1, with 9 bases matching TRBD2. Germline V gene sequence: CDR1 LGHNT, CDR2 FRNRAP. This CDR3 has 19 amino acids. Trimming at V came to 2 bases and at J to 0 bases, leaving 11 bases not matched to a gene. In nucleotides, the CDR3 is TGTGCTAGTGGTTTGTCGCGACTAGCGGCATCGAGCTCCTACAATGAGCAGTTCTTC. It codes for CASGLSRLAASSSYNEQFF.

This clone appeared a single time. Other DNA sequences in this sample translate to the same CDR3. The rearrangement links TRBV5-1 to TRBJ2-2; D may correspond to TRBD1 or TRBD2 (6 bases each). Germline CDR1 is SGHRS and CDR2 is YFSETQ. This CDR3 region has 15 residues. V lost 0 bases and J 6 bases, leaving 12 bases between the germline ends. The CDR3 sequence: CASSLEGGLAGELFF. CDR3 DNA sequence: TGCGCCAGCAGCTTGGAGGGGGGTCTGGCCGGGGAGCTGTTTTTT.

The genes are TRBV28 and TRBJ2-7, with 15 positions matching TRBD2. Unmatched junction bases numbered 7, after V lost 5 bases and J lost 2 bases. CDR3 length: 17 amino acids. Germline V lookup: CDR1 MDHEN, CDR2 SYDVKM. The CDR3 loop reads CASSLSGTSGRTYEQYF. In nucleotides, the CDR3 is TGTGCCAGCAGTCTCAGTGGGACTAGCGGGAGGACCTACGAGCAGTACTTC. Full variable domain (remainder filled in from reference TRBV28 and TRBJ2-7): DVKVTQSSRYLVKRTGEKVFLECVQDMDHENMFWYRQDPGLGLRLIYFSYDVKMKEKGDIPEGYSVSREKKERFSLILESASTNQTSMYLCASSLSGTSGRTYEQYFGPGTRLTVT.

The J gene is TRBJ2-1, the V gene TRBV5-6, with no clear D. Germline V lookup: CDR1 SGHDT, CDR2 YYEEEE. CDR3 size: 13 residues. The V end lost 0 bases, the J end lost 5 bases, and 6 bases lay between the germline ends. CDR3 in amino acids: CASSLDPDNEQFF. The CDR3 region has the DNA TGTGCCAGCAGCTTGGACCCGGACAATGAGCAGTTCTTC.

The rearrangement joins TRBV4-3 to TRBJ1-2; D unclear. Germline V gene data show CDR1 as LGHNA and CDR2 as YSLEER. V was clipped by 0 bases and J by 2 bases, with 7 bases between them. The CDR3 spans 14 residues. CDR3: CASSQDGLNYGYTF. The DNA for the CDR3 is TGCGCCAGCAGCCAAGATGGGCTGAACTATGGCTACACCTTC.

The genes are TRBV6-6 and TRBJ1-1; no definite D call. There are 12 residues in the CDR3. Trimming cost V 6 bases and J 4 bases, with 9 bases left between them. From germline, CDR1 is MNHNY and CDR2 SVGAGI (reference sequence). The CDR3 spells CASRKPLTEAFF. The DNA of the CDR3 is TGTGCCAGCAGGAAACCCCTCACTGAAGCTTTCTTT.

The V and J genes are TRBV28 and TRBJ2-1; perhaps TRBD2 as D (5 bases). Germline V gene lookup returns CDR1 MDHEN and CDR2 SYDVKM. V was pared by 7 bases and J by 7 bases, with 14 bases between. This CDR3 is 13 amino acids long. For the CDR3, the DNA is TGTGCCAGCAATTCCCGGGGTAGGAATGAGCAGTTCTTC. Translation: CASNSRGRNEQFF.

The chain uses TRBV30 and TRBJ2-7; D uncertain. Germline V gene sequence: CDR1 GTSNPN, CDR2 SVGIG (reference sequence). Trimming shortened V by 1 base and J by 5 bases, and 6 bases separated the two germline ends. The CDR3 has 11 amino acids. CDR3 sequence (DNA): TGTGCCTGGAGTGGGGAAGACGAGCAGTACTTC. This translates into CAWSGEDEQYF.

This chain links TRBV14 with TRBJ1-1; unclear D gene. The length of the CDR3 is 15 residues. CDR1 and CDR2 (germline): SGHDN, FVKESK. The germline V and J ends were trimmed by 4 bases and 1 base, with 13 bases remaining between them. The CDR3 nucleotides read TGTGCCAGCAGCCCCCCCCGCAGACCGAACACTGAAGCTTTCTTT. Translation gives CASSPPRRPNTEAFF.

The rearrangement uses TRBV6-6 and TRBJ2-5, with D unclear. The ends were cut back, 7 bases at V and 2 bases at J, with 17 bases in the middle. The germline gives CDR1 MNHNY, CDR2 SVGAGI (reference sequence). CDR3 length equals 15 residues. CDR3 residues: CASTPRWVQQETQYF. CDR3 nucleotides: TGTGCCAGCACTCCGAGATGGGTACAACAAGAGACCCAGTACTTC.

Note on this clone: One junction end disagrees with the germline gene, perhaps due to a read error. The chain links TRBV7-2 to TRBJ2-3; a possible D gene is TRBD2 (6 bases). The CDR3 sequence is 14 residues long. Germline loops: CDR1 SGHTA, CDR2 FQGNSA. For the CDR3, the DNA is TGTGCCAGCAGTTTAGCGGCCCGAGGGGATACGCAGTATTTT. It yields the protein CASSLAARGDTQYF.

The chain employs TRBV5-4 and TRBJ1-2; 7 bases are a match to TRBD1. The CDR3 totals 12 residues. Germline V gives CDR1 SGHNT, CDR2 YYREEE (reference sequence). The junction had 0 bases not matched to a gene; V was cut back by 0 bases and J by 7 bases. CDR3 residues: CASSLAGGGYTF. The CDR3 bases are TGTGCCAGCAGCTTGGCAGGGGGTGGCTACACCTTC.

In this sample, this clone turned up many times. The V and J genes are TRBV6-1 and TRBJ2-7; D remains ambiguous. V lost 0 bases, J lost 5 bases, and 11 bases lay in between. The length of the CDR3 is 14 residues. Germline V gene sequence: CDR1 MNHNS, CDR2 SASEGT. CDR3 coding DNA: TGTGCCAGCAGTGAAGCCTTCGGACCCAACGAGCAGTACTTC. Its translation: CASSEAFGPNEQYF.

The gene calls are TRBV11-3 and TRBJ2-7; no firm D call. The CDR3 extends over 12 amino acids. The germline gives CDR1 SGHNT, CDR2 YENEEA. The ends were cut back, 5 bases at V and 3 bases at J, with 8 bases in the middle. The CDR3 coding sequence is TGTGCCAGCAGCGGGCGAAGCTACGAGCAGTACTTC. Translating it yields CASSGRSYEQYF. The variable domain in full, completed from reference TRBV11-3 and TRBJ2-7, reads EAGVVQSPRYKIIEKKQPVAFWCNPISGHNTLYWYLQNLGQGPELLIRYENEEAVDDSQLPKDRFSAERLKGVDSTLKIQPAELGDSAVYLCASSGRSYEQYFGPGTRLTVT.

CDR3 protein: CASGIGLAGGIETQYF. The CDR3 DNA follows: TGCGCCAGCGGAATCGGACTAGCGGGAGGGATAGAGACCCAGTACTTC. V usage is TRBV5-1 and J usage is TRBJ2-5; 15 bases map to TRBD2. CDR3 length: 16 amino acids. The germline V gene has CDR1 SGHRS and CDR2 YFSETQ. V gave up 7 bases and J gave up 4 bases; unmatched junction bases: 8.

This clone has only one observation. CDR3 nucleotides: TGTGCCAGCAGCCTCCCGGGCACAGATACGCAGTATTTT. Protein: CASSLPGTDTQYF. V and J are TRBV5-5 and TRBJ2-3; D unresolved. The CDR3 is 13 amino acids. V dropped 4 bases and J dropped 1 base, with 7 bases sitting between them. The germline gives CDR1 SGHKS, CDR2 YYEKEE (reference sequence).

The V and J genes are TRBV30 and TRBJ2-1; D is undetermined. Germline assignment: CDR1 GTSNPN and CDR2 SVGIG (reference sequence). V dropped 2 bases and J dropped 8 bases, with 7 bases sitting between them. This CDR3 comprises 11 residues. CDR3 coding DNA: TGTGCCTGGAGTCTGGATTATGAGCAGTTCTTC. Translated: CAWSLDYEQFF.